Listed here are 14 T cell receptor beta chains from one sample, sequenced in a study of T-cell reconstitution after alpha-beta-depleted transplantation in children. This sample's TCRbeta library carried unique molecular identifier barcodes. One entry per CDR3 protein results from TCRdb running MiXCR on the PCR reads. This sample has 600,000 to 700,000 distinct CDR3 sequences, with around 17% found just once. The sample was PBMCs from the stem cell graft donor, taken from the stem cell graft. The receptors were sampled from a human donor who donated a stem cell graft to a child with acute myeloid leukemia.

This clonotype was recorded many times. The chain employs TRBV5-1 and TRBJ1-5; 8 bases are a match to TRBD1. Looked up from germline, CDR1 is SGHRS and CDR2 is YFSETQ. V lost 0 bases to trimming and J lost 6 bases; unmatched junction nucleotides: 5. This CDR3 has 15 amino acids. In DNA, the CDR3 is TGCGCCAGCAGCTTGGCCCCGGGGACAGGTCAGCCCCAGCATTTT. Protein sequence: CASSLAPGTGQPQHF.

This clonotype appeared many times. This chain links TRBV12-3 or TRBV12-4 with TRBJ1-1; a weak D match, TRBD1 (5 bases). V was trimmed by 3 bases and J by 5 bases, leaving 10 bases between them. The CDR3 is 13 amino acids. The CDR3 is CASSFQAGTEAFF. CDR3 DNA sequence: TGTGCCAGCAGTTTCCAGGCAGGGACTGAAGCTTTCTTT.

In this sample, this clonotype turned up a few times. The chain links TRBV12-3 or TRBV12-4 to TRBJ1-2, with 10 nucleotides matching TRBD1. The CDR3 length is 15 residues. Trimming removed 5 bases from V and 8 bases from J; junction bases left unmatched: 11. CDR3 region: CASSPFDRGRGGYTF. For the CDR3, the DNA is TGTGCCAGCAGTCCCTTTGACAGGGGGCGTGGAGGCTACACCTTC.

This clonotype was counted ten times or more. The V and J genes are TRBV20-1 and TRBJ2-5; 9 bases agree with TRBD1. CDR1 and CDR2 (germline): DFQATT, SNEGSKA (reference sequence). This CDR3 spans 12 amino acids. Trimming took 5 bases from V and 3 from J; bases not matched to a gene: 1. The CDR3 DNA sequence: TGCAGTGCTTGGACAGGGGAAGAGACCCAGTACTTC. Its translation is CSAWTGEETQYF.

This clonotype was seen more than once but under ten times. This chain joins TRBV20-1 and TRBJ2-7; D not resolved. The CDR3 contains 13 residues. Per the germline V gene, CDR1 is DFQATT and CDR2 is SNEGSKA (reference sequence). Trimming stripped 4 bases from V and 0 bases from J, with 10 bases between. The CDR3 region is CSAIQESSYEQYV. For the CDR3, the DNA is TGCAGTGCTATTCAGGAGAGCTCCTACGAGCAGTACGTC.

The CDR3 loop reads CATGLPSSYEQYF. As DNA, the CDR3 is TGTGCCACCGGACTCCCGAGCTCCTACGAGCAGTACTTC. The chain carries TRBV10-3 and TRBJ2-7; possibly TRBD2 for D (5 bases). CDR3 length: 13 amino acids. Trimming removed 10 bases at V and 0 bases at J, with 13 bases between. From germline, CDR1 is ENHRY and CDR2 SYGVKD.

This clonotype was detected many times. The V and J genes are TRBV29-1 and TRBJ2-1; 8 nucleotides agree with TRBD2. V was clipped by 0 bases and J by 8 bases; unmatched bases: 9. The CDR3 sequence is 15 residues long. Germline CDR1 SQVTM, CDR2 ANQGSEA. CDR3 in amino acids: CSVEDPSGGAHEQFF. In DNA, the CDR3 is TGCAGCGTTGAAGATCCATCGGGGGGGGCGCATGAGCAGTTCTTC.

The chain carries TRBV29-1 and TRBJ2-1; no clear D gene. Germline CDR1 is SQVTM and CDR2 is ANQGSEA. The V and J ends lost 4 bases and 0 bases respectively, with 7 bases between them. The CDR3 spans 13 residues. This CDR3 reads CSVGAGSYNEQFF. CDR3 nucleotide sequence: TGCAGCGTTGGGGCAGGCTCCTACAATGAGCAGTTCTTC.

This chain links TRBV5-1 with TRBJ1-5; D is ambiguous. Germline CDR1 SGHRS, CDR2 YFSETQ. This CDR3 contains 14 residues. V was pared by 3 bases and J by 5 bases, with 12 bases between. The CDR3 region is CASSSDGGDQPQHF. The CDR3 DNA follows: TGCGCCAGCAGCTCGGACGGTGGGGATCAGCCCCAGCATTTT.

In its sample, this clonotype was seen a few times. The chain carries TRBV5-1 and TRBJ2-2; D remains unclear. Trimming pared 4 bases from V and 6 bases from J, leaving 10 bases between. Germline assignment: CDR1 SGHRS and CDR2 YFSETQ. The CDR3 loop spans 13 amino acids. The CDR3 sequence is CASSTRVPGELFF. The CDR3 coding sequence is TGCGCCAGCAGCACAAGGGTACCCGGGGAGCTGTTTTTT.

This clonotype was counted at least ten times. The chain is built from TRBV12-3 or TRBV12-4 and TRBJ2-3, with D perhaps matching TRBD1 (6 bases). The germline V and J ends were trimmed by 5 bases and 3 bases, with 15 bases remaining between them. The CDR3 consists of 15 residues. CDR3 nucleotide sequence: TGTGCCAGCAGTCCACAGGGTGGTTCGACAGATACGCAGTATTTT. This translates into CASSPQGGSTDTQYF.

The chain is built from TRBV20-1 and TRBJ2-7; D is possibly TRBD2 (5 bases). Germline V lookup: CDR1 DFQATT, CDR2 SNEGSKA (reference sequence). The V gene lost 0 bases and the J gene lost 2 bases, with 8 bases spanning the gap. The CDR3 consists of 13 residues. CDR3 residues: CSARDGLTYEQYF. CDR3 DNA sequence: TGCAGTGCTAGAGATGGACTGACCTACGAGCAGTACTTC.

At least ten counts were recorded for this clonotype. This chain joins TRBV6-1 and TRBJ2-1; TRBD1 is a possible D gene (5 bases). Deletions cut 7 bases from V and 6 bases from J, with 16 bases between. This CDR3 region has 14 residues. Germline V gene sequence: CDR1 MNHNS, CDR2 SASEGT. CDR3 loop: CASTTDTLGNEQFF. The CDR3 nucleotides are TGTGCCAGCACTACGGACACCCTTGGCAATGAGCAGTTCTTC.

This clonotype showed up just a few times. The rearrangement uses TRBV6-2 or TRBV6-3 and TRBJ2-3, with D tentatively TRBD2 (5 bases). The CDR3 has 12 amino acids. V was shortened by 10 bases and J by 0 bases, with 8 bases between the two germline ends. The germline V gene has CDR1 MNHEY and CDR2 SVGEGT. CDR3 in DNA: TGTGCCACGACGGGGAGCACAGATACGCAGTATTTT. Amino acids: CATTGSTDTQYF.